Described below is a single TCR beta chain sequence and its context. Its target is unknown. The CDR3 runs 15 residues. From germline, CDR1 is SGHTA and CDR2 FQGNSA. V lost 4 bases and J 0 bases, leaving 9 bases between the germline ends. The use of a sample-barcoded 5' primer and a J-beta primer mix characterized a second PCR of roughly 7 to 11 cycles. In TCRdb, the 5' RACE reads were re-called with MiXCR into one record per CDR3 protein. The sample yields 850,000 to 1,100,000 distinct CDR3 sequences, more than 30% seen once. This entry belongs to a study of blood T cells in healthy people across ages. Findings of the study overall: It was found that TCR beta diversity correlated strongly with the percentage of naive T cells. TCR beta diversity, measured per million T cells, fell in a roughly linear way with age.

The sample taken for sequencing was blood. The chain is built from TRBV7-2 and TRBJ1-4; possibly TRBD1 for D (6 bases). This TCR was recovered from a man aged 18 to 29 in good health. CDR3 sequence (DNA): TGTGCCAGCAGCTCGGGGGGGCCAACTAATGAAAAACTGTTTTTT. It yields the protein CASSSGGPTNEKLFF.